This T cell receptor beta chain was sequenced for a study of T-cell memory formation after mild COVID-19. This clonotype was seen a handful of times. Its antigen is unidentified. Using constant-segment primers, 5'RACE produced TCR alpha and TCR beta cDNA libraries carrying sample barcodes and UMIs. TCRdb re-derived calls from the 5' RACE reads in MiXCR, one entry per CDR3 protein. The top ten hold around 8.4% of the sample, which has hundreds of thousands of distinct CDR3 sequences, about 20% seen once. Findings and caveats of the study: Pre-infection memory showed some responding clones, and this suggested that cross-reactive memory joined.

Germline V CDR1 and CDR2: DFQATT, SNEGSKA (reference sequence). The ends were cut back, 0 bases at V and 5 bases at J, with 12 bases in the middle. This CDR3 contains 14 residues. The chain joins TRBV20-1 to TRBJ2-3; weak D call: TRBD1 (6 bases). This TCR was recovered from an adult woman who had mild COVID-19 (a few samples of this study predate the infection). Cell type and time point are not known. The sample was PBMCs or a T cell subset sorted from them (not recorded which). The CDR3 DNA is TGCAGTGCTAGAGATCGGAGCAGGGGAGATACGCAGTATTTT. Translation: CSARDRSRGDTQYF.